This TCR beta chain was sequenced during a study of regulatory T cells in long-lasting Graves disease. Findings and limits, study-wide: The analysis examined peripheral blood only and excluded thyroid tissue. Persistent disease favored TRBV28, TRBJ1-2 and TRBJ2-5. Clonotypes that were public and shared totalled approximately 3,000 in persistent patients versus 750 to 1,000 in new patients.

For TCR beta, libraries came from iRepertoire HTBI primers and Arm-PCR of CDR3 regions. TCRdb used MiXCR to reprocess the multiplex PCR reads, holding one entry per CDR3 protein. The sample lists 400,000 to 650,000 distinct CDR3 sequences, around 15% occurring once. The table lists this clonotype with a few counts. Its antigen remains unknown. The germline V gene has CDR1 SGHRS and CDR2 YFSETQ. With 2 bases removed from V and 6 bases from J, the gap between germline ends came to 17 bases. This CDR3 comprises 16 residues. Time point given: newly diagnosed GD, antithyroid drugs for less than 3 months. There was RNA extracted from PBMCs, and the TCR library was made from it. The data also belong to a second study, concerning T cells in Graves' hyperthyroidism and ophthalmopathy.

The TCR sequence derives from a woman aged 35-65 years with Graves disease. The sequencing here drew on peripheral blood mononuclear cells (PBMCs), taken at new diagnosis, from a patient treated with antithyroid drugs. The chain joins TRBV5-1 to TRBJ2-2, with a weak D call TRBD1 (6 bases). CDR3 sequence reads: CASSFSTEGVAGELFF. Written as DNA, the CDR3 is TGCGCCAGCAGCTTCTCCACCGAGGGGGTCGCCGGGGAGCTGTTTTTT. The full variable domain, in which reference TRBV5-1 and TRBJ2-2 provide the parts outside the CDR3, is KAGVTQTPRYLIKTRGQQVTLSCSPISGHRSVSWYQQTPGQGLQFLFEYFSETQRNKGNFPGRFSGRQFSNSRSEMNVSTLELGDSALYLCASSFSTEGVAGELFFGEGSRLTVL.